The rows below give T cell receptor beta chains drawn from one sample of a study of OX40 agonist ivuxolimab in advanced cancers. Repertoires were generated with immunoSEQ multiplex PCR, while TCRdb's copy carries only in-frame clones and drops some. The data contain under 40,000 clones, under 85% of them seen just once; the ten biggest clones take up about 21%. Sequenced here: CD4+ or CD8+ T cells sorted from blood, sampled in a trial of the OX40 agonist ivuxolimab. The receptor set was obtained from an adult with an advanced solid tumor such as melanoma, head and neck, liver or kidney cancer. Both conserved end residues are part of each CDR3. The order of the fields is V gene, D gene, J gene, CDR3 protein, CDR3 DNA. D genes are given only for firm matches.

v_gene: TRBV7-6; d_gene: NA; j_gene: TRBJ2-5; CDR3aa: CASILVETQYF; CDR3nt: TGTGCCAGCATCCTCGTTGAGACCCAGTACTTC
v_gene: TRBV2; d_gene: NA; j_gene: TRBJ1-5; CDR3aa: CASREGGKQPQHF; CDR3nt: TGTGCCAGCAGGGAAGGAGGGAAACAGCCCCAGCATTTT
v_gene: TRBV14; d_gene: NA; j_gene: TRBJ2-2; CDR3aa: CASSQDRVDSSTGELFF; CDR3nt: TGTGCCAGCAGCCAAGATCGGGTCGATTCGAGCACCGGGGAGCTGTTTTTT
v_gene: TRBV7-3; d_gene: TRBD2; j_gene: TRBJ2-1; CDR3aa: CASSPSSGGGEQFF; CDR3nt: TGTGCCAGCAGCCCCTCCAGCGGGGGAGGTGAGCAGTTCTTC
v_gene: TRBV29-1; d_gene: NA; j_gene: TRBJ1-2; CDR3aa: CSVESDYYGYTF; CDR3nt: TGCAGCGTTGAATCTGATTACTATGGCTACACCTTC
v_gene: TRBV5-1; d_gene: NA; j_gene: TRBJ1-3; CDR3aa: CASREGRSSGNTIYF; CDR3nt: TGCGCCAGCAGAGAAGGTAGAAGCTCTGGAAACACCATATATTTT
v_gene: TRBV28; d_gene: NA; j_gene: TRBJ1-3; CDR3aa: CASSQGSGNTIYF; CDR3nt: TGTGCCAGCAGTCAAGGTTCTGGAAACACCATATATTTT
v_gene: TRBV9; d_gene: NA; j_gene: TRBJ1-2; CDR3aa: CASSVEGLPNYGYTF; CDR3nt: TGTGCCAGCAGCGTAGAAGGGCTTCCTAACTATGGCTACACCTTC
v_gene: TRBV12-5; d_gene: TRBD1; j_gene: TRBJ1-6; CDR3aa: CASAPGGGGWRLGSPLHF; CDR3nt: TGTGCTAGTGCCCCCGGAGGGGGCGGGTGGCGCCTGGGTTCACCCCTCCACTTT
v_gene: TRBV4-2; d_gene: NA; j_gene: TRBJ1-1; CDR3aa: CASSQVTSLHTEAFF; CDR3nt: TGTGCCAGCAGCCAAGTAACGTCACTACACACTGAAGCTTTCTTT
v_gene: TRBV18; d_gene: NA; j_gene: TRBJ2-7; CDR3aa: CASSSGSYEQYF; CDR3nt: TGTGCCAGCTCATCCGGGTCATACGAGCAGTACTTC
v_gene: TRBV6-6; d_gene: NA; j_gene: TRBJ1-2; CDR3aa: CASSYSKGSNYGYTF; CDR3nt: TGTGCCAGCAGTTACTCGAAGGGTTCCAACTATGGCTACACCTTC
v_gene: TRBV6-5; d_gene: NA; j_gene: TRBJ1-5; CDR3aa: CASSYGGSYNQPQHF; CDR3nt: TGTGCCAGCAGTTATGGAGGTTCGTACAATCAGCCCCAGCATTTT
v_gene: TRBV7-9; d_gene: NA; j_gene: TRBJ1-1; CDR3aa: CASSLGKTSTEAFF; CDR3nt: TGTGCCAGCAGCTTAGGCAAGACAAGCACTGAAGCTTTCTTT
v_gene: TRBV6-5; d_gene: NA; j_gene: TRBJ2-7; CDR3aa: CASSRTRQVEQYF; CDR3nt: TGTGCCAGCAGTCGAACACGACAGGTGGAGCAGTACTTC
v_gene: TRBV19; d_gene: NA; j_gene: TRBJ1-5; CDR3aa: CASSILAASNQPQHF; CDR3nt: TGTGCCAGTAGTATATTGGCAGCTAGCAATCAGCCCCAGCATTTT